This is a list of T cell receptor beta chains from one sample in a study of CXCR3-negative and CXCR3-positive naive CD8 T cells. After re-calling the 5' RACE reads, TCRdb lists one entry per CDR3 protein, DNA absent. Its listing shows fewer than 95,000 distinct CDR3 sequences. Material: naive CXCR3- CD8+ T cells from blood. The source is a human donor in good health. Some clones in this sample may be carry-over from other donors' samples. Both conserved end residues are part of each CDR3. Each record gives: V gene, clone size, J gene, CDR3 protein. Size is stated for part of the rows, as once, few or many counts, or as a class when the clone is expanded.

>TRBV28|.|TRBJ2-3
CASSQWTGVTDTQYF
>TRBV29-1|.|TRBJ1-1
CSADYGLVHTEAFF
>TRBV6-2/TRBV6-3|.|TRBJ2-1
CASSYNTLASYYNEQFF
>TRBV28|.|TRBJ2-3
CASSQGVADTQYF
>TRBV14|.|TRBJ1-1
CASSQEGRAEAFF
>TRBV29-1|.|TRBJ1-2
CSAKDDSGYGYTF
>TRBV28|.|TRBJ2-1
CASLGLAGGNEQFF
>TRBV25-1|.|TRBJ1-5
CASSERGNQPQHF
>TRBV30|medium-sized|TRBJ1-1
CAWRAGNTEAFF
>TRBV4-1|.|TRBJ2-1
CASSQEPGNGYNEQFF
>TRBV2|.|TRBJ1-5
CASSDGTALNQPQHF